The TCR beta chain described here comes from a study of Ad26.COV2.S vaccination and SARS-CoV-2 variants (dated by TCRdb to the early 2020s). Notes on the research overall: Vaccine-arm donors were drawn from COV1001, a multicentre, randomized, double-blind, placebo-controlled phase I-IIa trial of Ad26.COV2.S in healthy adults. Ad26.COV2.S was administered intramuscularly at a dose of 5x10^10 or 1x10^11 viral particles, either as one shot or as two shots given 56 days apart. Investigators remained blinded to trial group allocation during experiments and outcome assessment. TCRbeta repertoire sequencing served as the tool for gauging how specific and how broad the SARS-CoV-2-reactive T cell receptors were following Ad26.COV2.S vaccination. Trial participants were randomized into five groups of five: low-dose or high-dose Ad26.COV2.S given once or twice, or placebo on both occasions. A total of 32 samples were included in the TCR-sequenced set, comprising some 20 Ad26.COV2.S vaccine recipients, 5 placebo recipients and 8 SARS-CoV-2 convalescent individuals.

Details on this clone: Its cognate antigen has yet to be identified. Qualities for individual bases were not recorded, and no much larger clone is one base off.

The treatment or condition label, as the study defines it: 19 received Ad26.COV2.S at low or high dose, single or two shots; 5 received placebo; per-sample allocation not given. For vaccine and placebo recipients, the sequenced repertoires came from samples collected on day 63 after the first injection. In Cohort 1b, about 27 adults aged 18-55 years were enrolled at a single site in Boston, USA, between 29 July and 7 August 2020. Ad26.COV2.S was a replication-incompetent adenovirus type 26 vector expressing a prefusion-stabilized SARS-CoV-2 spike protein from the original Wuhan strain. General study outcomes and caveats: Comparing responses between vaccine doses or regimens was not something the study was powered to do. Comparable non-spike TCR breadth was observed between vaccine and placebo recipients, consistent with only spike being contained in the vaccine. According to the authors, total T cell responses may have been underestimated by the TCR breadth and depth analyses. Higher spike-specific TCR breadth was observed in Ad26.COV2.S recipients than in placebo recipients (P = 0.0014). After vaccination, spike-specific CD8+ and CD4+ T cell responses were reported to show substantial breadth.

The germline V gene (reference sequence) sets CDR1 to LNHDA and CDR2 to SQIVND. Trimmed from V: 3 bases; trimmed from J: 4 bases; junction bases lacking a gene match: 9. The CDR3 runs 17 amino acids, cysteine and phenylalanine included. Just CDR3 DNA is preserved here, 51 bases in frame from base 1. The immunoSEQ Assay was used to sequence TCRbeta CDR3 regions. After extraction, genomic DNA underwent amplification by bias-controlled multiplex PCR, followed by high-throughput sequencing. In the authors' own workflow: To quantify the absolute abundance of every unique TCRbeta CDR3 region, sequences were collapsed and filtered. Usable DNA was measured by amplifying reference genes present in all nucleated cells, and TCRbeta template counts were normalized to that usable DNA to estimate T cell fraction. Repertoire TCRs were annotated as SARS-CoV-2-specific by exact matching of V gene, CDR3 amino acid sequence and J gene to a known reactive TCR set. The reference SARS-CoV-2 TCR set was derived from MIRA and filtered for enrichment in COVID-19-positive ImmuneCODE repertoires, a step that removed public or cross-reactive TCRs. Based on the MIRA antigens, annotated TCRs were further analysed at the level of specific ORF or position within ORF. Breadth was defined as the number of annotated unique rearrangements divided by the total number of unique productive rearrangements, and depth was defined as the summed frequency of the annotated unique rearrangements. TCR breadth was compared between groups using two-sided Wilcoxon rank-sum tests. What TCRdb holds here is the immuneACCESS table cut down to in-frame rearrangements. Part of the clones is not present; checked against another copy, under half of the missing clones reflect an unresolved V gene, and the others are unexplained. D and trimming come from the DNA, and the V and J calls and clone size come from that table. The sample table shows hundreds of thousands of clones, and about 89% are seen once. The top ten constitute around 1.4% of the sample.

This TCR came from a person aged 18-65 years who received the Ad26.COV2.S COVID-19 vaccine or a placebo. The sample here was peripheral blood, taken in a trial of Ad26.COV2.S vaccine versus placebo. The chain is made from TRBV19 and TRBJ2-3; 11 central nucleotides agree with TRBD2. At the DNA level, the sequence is TGTGCCAGTAGTATCGTAGCGGGAGGGCTTCTCCCAGATACGCAGTATTTT. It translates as CASSIVAGGLLPDTQYF.